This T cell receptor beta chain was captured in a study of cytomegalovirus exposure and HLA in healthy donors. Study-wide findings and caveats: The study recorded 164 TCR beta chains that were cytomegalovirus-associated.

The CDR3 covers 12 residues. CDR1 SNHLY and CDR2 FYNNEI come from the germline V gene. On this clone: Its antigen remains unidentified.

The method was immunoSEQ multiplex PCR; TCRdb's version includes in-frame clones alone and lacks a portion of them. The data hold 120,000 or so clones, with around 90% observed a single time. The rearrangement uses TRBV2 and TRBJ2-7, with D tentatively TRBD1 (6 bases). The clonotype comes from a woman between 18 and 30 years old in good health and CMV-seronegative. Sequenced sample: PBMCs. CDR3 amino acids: CATRGQPYEQYF. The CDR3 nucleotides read TGTGCTACACGGGGACAACCCTACGAGCAGTACTTC.